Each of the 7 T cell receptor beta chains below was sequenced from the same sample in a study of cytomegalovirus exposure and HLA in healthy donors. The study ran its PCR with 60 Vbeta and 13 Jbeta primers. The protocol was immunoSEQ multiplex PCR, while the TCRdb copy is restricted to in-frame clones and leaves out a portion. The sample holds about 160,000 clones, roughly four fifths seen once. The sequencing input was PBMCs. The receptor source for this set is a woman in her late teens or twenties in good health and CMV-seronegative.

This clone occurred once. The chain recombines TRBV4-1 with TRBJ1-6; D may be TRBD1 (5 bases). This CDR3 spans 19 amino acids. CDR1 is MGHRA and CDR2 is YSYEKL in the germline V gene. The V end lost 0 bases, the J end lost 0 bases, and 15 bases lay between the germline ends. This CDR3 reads CASSQDSVRGSSYNSPLHF. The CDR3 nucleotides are TGCGCCAGCAGCCAAGATAGTGTCCGGGGGAGCTCCTATAATTCACCCCTCCACTTT.

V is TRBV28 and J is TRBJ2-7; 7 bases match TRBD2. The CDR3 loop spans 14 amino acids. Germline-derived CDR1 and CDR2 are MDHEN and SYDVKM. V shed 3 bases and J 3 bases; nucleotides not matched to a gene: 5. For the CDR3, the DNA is TGTGCCAGCAGTTTCCTACTAGCGAACTACGAGCAGTACTTC. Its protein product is CASSFLLANYEQYF.

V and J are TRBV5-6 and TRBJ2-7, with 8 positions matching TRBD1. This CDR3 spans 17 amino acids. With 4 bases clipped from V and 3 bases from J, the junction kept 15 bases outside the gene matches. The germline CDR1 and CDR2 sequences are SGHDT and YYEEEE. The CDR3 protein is CASSPGQGTSSIYEQYF. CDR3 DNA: TGTGCCAGCAGCCCCGGACAGGGAACAAGTTCTATCTACGAGCAGTACTTC.

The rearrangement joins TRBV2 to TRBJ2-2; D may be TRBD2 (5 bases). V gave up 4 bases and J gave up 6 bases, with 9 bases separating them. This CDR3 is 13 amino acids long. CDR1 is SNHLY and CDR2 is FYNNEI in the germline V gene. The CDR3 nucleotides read TGTGCCAGCAGTGCGGCCGGGGCCGGGGAGCTGTTTTTT. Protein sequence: CASSAAGAGELFF.

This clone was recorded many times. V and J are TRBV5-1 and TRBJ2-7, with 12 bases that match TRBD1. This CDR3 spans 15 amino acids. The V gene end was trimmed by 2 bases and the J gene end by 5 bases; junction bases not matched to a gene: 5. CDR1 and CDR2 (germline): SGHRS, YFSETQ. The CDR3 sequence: CASSLPGQGANEQYF. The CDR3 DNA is TGCGCCAGCAGCTTACCGGGACAGGGGGCCAACGAGCAGTACTTC.

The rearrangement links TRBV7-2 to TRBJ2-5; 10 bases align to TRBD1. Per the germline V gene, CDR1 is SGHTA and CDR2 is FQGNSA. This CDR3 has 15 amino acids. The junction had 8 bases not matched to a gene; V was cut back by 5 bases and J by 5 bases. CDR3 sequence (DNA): TGTGCCAGCAGCCCCGGGACAGGGGTGAGGGAGACCCAGTACTTC. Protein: CASSPGTGVRETQYF.

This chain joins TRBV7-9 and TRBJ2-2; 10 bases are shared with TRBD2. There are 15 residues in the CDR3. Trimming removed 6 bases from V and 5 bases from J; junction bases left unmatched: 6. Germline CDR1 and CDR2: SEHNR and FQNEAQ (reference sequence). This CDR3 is CASSFGTSDTGELFF. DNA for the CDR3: TGTGCCAGCAGTTTCGGGACTAGCGATACCGGGGAGCTGTTTTTT.